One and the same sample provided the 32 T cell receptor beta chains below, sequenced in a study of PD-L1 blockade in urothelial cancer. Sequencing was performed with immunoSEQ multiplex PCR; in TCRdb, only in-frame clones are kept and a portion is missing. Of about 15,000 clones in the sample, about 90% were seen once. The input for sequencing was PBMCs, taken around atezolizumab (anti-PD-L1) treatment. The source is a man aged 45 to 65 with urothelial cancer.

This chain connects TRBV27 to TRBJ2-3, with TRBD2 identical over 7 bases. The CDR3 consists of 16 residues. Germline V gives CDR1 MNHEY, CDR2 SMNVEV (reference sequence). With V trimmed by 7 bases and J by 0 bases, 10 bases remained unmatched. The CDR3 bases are TGTGCCAGCAAATCCGGGGGACTACCTAGCACAGATACGCAGTATTTT. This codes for CASKSGGLPSTDTQYF.

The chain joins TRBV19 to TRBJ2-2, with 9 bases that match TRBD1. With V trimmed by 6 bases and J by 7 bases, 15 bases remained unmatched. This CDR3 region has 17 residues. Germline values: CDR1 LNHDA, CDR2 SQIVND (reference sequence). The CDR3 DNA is TGTGCCAGTAGACCATCACGACAGGGGGGTAAAGTCGGGGAGCTGTTTTTT. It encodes CASRPSRQGGKVGELFF.

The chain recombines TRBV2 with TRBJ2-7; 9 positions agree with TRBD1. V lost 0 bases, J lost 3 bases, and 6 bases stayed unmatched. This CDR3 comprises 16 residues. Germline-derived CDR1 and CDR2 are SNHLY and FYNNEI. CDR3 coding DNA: TGTGCCAGCAGTGAAGCGAAAGGACAGGGGCTCTACGAGCAGTACTTC. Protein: CASSEAKGQGLYEQYF.

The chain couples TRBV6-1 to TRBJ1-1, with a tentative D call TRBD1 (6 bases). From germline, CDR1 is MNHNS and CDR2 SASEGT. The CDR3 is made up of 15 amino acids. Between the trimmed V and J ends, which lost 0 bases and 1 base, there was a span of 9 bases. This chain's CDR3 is CASSEARGGNTEAFF. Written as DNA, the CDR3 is TGTGCCAGCAGTGAAGCCAGGGGCGGGAACACTGAAGCTTTCTTT.

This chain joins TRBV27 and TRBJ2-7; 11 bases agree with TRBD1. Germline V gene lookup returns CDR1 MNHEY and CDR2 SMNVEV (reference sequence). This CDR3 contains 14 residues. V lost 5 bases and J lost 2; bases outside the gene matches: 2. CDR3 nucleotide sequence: TGTGCCAGCAGTAAGGGACAGGGGGCCTACGAGCAGTACTTC. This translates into CASSKGQGAYEQYF.

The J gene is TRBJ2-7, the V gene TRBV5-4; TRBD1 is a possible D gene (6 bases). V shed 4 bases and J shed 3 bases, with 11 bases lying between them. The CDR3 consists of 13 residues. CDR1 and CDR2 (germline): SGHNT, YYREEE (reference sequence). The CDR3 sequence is CASSLTGNYEQYF. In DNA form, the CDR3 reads TGTGCCAGCAGCCTTACAGGGAACTACGAGCAGTACTTC.

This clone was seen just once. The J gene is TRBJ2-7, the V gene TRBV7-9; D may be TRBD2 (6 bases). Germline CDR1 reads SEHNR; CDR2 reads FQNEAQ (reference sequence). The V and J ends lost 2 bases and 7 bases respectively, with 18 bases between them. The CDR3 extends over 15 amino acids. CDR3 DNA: TGTGCCAGCAGCTTAACAGCGGGCGGTCCCAGGGAGCAGTACTTC. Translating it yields CASSLTAGGPREQYF.

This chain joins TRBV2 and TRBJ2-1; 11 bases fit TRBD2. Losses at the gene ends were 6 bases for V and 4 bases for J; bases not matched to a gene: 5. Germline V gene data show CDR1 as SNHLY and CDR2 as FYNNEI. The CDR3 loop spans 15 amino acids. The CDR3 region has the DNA TGTGCCAGCAGAACTAGCGGGGGAGCTTACAATGAGCAGTTCTTC. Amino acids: CASRTSGGAYNEQFF.

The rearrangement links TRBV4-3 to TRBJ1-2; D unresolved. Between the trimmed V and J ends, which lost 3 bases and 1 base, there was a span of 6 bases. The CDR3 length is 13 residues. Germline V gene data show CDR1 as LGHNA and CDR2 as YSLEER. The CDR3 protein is CASSHAGNYGYTF. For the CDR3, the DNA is TGCGCCAGCAGCCACGCGGGTAACTATGGCTACACCTTC.

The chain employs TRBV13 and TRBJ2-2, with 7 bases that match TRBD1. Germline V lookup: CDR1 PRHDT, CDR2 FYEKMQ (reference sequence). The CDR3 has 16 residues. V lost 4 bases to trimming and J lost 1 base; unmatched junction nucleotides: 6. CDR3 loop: CASSSRRDRNTGELFF. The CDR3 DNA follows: TGTGCCAGCAGCTCCCGCCGGGACAGGAACACCGGGGAGCTGTTTTTT.

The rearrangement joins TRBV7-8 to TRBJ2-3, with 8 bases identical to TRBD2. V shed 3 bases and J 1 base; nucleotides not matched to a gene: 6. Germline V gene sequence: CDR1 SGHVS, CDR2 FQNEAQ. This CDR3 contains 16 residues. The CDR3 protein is CASSLSTSGGTDTQYF. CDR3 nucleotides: TGTGCCAGCAGCTTGTCTACTAGCGGCGGCACAGATACGCAGTATTTT.

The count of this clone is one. Here the CDR3 reads CASSLPGLAITDTQYF. As DNA, the CDR3 is TGTGCCAGCAGTTTACCGGGACTAGCAATAACAGATACGCAGTATTTT. This chain joins TRBV28 and TRBJ2-3; 9 bases are a match to TRBD2. From germline, CDR1 is MDHEN and CDR2 SYDVKM. This CDR3 comprises 16 residues. The trim removed 2 bases at V and 3 bases at J, leaving 6 bases unmatched.

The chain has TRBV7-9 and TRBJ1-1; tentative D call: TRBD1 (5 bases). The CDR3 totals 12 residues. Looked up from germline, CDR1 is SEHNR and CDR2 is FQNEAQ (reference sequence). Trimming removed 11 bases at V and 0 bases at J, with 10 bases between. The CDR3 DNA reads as TGTGCCGGGGCCGACATGAACACTGAAGCTTTCTTT. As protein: CAGADMNTEAFF. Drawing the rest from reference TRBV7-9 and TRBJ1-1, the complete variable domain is DTGVSQNPRHKITKRGQNVTFRCDPISEHNRLYWYRQTLGQGPEFLTYFQNEAQLEKSRLLSDRFSAERPKGSFSTLEIQRTEQGDSAMYLCAGADMNTEAFFGQGTRLTVV.

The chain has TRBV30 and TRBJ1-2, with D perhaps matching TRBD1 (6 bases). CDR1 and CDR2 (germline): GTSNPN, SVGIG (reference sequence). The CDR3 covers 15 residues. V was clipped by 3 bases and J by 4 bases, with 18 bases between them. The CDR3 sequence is CAWSQIGGGRYGYTF. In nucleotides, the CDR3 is TGTGCCTGGAGCCAAATAGGGGGGGGACGCTATGGCTACACCTTC.

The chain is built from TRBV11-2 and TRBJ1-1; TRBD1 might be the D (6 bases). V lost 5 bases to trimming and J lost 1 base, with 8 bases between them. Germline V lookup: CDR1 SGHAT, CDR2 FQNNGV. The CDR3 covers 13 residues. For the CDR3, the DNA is TGTGCCAGCAGCCCACAGGGGAACACTGAAGCTTTCTTT. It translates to CASSPQGNTEAFF.

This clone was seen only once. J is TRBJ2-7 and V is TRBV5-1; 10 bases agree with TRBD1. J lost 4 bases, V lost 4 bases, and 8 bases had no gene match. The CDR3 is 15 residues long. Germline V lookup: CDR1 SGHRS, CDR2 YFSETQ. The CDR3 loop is CASSQDRGFRYEQYF. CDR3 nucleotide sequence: TGCGCCAGCAGCCAGGACAGGGGGTTTCGGTACGAGCAGTACTTC.

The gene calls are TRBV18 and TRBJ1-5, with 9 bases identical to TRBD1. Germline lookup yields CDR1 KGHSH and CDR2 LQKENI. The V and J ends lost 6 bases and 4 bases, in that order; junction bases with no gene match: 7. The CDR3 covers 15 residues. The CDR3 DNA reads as TGTGCCAGCTCCCCGGGACAGGGAACGAATCAGCCCCAGCATTTT. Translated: CASSPGQGTNQPQHF.

The CDR3 DNA is TGCGCCAGCAGCCGGGACAACTCCTACGAGCAGTACTTC. The encoded protein is CASSRDNSYEQYF. This sequence joins TRBV5-1 and TRBJ2-7, with D possibly being TRBD1 (6 bases). This CDR3 region has 13 residues. CDR1 is SGHRS, CDR2 YFSETQ, per germline. Trimming removed 4 bases at V and 0 bases at J, with 8 bases between.

CDR3: CASSTGQPAYEQYF. The CDR3 DNA reads TGTGCCAGCAGCACCGGACAACCCGCCTACGAGCAGTACTTC. The chain uses TRBV13 and TRBJ2-7; D might be TRBD1 (5 bases). The CDR3 has 14 amino acids. Trimming pared 5 bases from V and 2 bases from J, leaving 13 bases between. Germline V gene lookup returns CDR1 PRHDT and CDR2 FYEKMQ (reference sequence). The full variable domain, completed using reference TRBV13 and TRBJ2-7, is AAGVIQSPRHLIKEKRETATLKCYPIPRHDTVYWYQQGPGQDPQFLISFYEKMQSDKGSIPDRFSAQQFSDYHSELNMSSLELGDSALYFCASSTGQPAYEQYFGPGTRLTVT.

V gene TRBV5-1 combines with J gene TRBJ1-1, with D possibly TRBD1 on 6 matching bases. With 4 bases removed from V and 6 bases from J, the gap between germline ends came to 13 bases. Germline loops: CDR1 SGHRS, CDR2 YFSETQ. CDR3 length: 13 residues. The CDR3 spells CASSLLGQPEAFF. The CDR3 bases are TGCGCCAGCAGCCTACTCGGACAGCCTGAAGCTTTCTTT. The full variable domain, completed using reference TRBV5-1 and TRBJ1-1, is KAGVTQTPRYLIKTRGQQVTLSCSPISGHRSVSWYQQTPGQGLQFLFEYFSETQRNKGNFPGRFSGRQFSNSRSEMNVSTLELGDSALYLCASSLLGQPEAFFGQGTRLTVV.

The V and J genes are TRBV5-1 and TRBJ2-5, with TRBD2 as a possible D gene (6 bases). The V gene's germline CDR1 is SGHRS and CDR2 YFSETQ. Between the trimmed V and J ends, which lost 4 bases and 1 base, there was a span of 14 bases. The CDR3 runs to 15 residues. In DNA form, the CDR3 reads TGCGCCAGCAGCAACGACGGGACTTTCCAAGAGACCCAGTACTTC. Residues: CASSNDGTFQETQYF.

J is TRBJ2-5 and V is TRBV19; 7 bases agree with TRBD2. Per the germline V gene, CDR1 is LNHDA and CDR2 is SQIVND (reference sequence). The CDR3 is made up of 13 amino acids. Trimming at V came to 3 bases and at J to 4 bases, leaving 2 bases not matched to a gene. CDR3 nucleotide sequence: TGTGCCAGTAGTATCTTAGCGGGAGAGACCCAGTACTTC. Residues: CASSILAGETQYF.

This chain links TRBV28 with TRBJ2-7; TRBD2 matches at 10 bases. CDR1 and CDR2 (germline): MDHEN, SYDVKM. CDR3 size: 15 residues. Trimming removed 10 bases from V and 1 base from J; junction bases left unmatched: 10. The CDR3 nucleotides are TGTGCCACCATTGGGCTAGCGGGAGAATCCTACGAGCAGTACTTC. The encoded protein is CATIGLAGESYEQYF.

CDR3 in amino acids: CATSRGTSGREETQYF. CDR3 bases: TGTGCCACCAGCCGAGGGACTAGCGGGAGAGAAGAGACCCAGTACTTC. The rearrangement joins TRBV15 to TRBJ2-5; TRBD2 matches at 14 bases. Germline V gene lookup returns CDR1 LNHNV and CDR2 YYDKDF (reference sequence). The CDR3 spans 16 residues. Trimming cost V 5 bases and J 3 bases; bases outside gene matches: 5.

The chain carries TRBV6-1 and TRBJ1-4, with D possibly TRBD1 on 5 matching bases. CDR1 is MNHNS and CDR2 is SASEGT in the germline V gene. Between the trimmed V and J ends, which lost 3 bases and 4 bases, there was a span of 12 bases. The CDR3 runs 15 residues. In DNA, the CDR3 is TGTGCCAGCAGTGACTCCAGGGTCCATAATGAAAAACTGTTTTTT. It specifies CASSDSRVHNEKLFF.

CDR3 in DNA: TGTGCCAGCAGTCTTCTAGGTTACACTGAAGCTTTCTTT. Its translation is CASSLLGYTEAFF. The chain links TRBV6-5 to TRBJ1-1; unclear D gene. The CDR3 consists of 13 residues. Germline CDR1 MNHEY, CDR2 SVGAGI. V was trimmed by 5 bases and J by 3 bases, leaving 10 bases between them.

The CDR3 reads CASSSGTSGDYSYNEQFF. CDR3 sequence (DNA): TGTGCCAGCAGCTCAGGGACTAGCGGGGATTACTCCTACAATGAGCAGTTCTTC. V usage is TRBV9 and J usage is TRBJ2-1; 13 nucleotides align to TRBD2. CDR1 and CDR2 from the germline V gene are SGDLS and YYNGEE. The V and J ends lost 4 bases and 0 bases, in that order; junction bases with no gene match: 7. The CDR3 spans 18 residues.

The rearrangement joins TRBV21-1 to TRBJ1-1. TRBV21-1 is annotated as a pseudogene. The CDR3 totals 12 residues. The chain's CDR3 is CASGRGNTEAFF. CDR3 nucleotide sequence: TGTGCCAGCGGAAGAGGGAACACTGAAGCTTTCTTT.

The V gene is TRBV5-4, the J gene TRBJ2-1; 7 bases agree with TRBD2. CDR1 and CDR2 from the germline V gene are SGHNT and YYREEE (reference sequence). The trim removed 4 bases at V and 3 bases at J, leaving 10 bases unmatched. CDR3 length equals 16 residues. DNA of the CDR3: TGTGCCAGCAGCCTCGCCCGGGGGGAGGTCTACAATGAGCAGTTCTTC. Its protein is CASSLARGEVYNEQFF.

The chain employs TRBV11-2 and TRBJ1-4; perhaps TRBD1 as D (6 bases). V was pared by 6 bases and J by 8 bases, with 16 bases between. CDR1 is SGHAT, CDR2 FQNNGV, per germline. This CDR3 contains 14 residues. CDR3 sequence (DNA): TGTGCCAGCAGTCCCCAGGGGTTTGGCGAAAAACTGTTTTTT. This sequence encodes CASSPQGFGEKLFF.

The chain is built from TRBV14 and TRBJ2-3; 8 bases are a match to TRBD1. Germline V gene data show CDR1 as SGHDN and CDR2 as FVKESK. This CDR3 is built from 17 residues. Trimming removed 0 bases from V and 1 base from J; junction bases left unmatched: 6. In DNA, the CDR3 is TGTGCCAGCAGCCAAGAGTCCGGGACAGGTCGCACAGATACGCAGTATTTT. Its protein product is CASSQESGTGRTDTQYF.

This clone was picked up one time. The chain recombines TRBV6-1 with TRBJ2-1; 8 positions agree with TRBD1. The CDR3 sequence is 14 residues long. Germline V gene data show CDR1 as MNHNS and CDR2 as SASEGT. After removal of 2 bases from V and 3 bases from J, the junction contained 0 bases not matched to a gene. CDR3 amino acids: CASSETGGYNEQFF. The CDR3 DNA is TGTGCCAGCAGTGAAACAGGGGGCTACAATGAGCAGTTCTTC.